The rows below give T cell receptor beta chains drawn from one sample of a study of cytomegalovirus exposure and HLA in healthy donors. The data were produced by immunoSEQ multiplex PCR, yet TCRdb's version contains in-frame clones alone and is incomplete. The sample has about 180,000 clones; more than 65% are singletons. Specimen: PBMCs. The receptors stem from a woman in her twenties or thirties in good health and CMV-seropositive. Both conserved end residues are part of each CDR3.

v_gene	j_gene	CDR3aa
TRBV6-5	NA	CASSSRAGGPYEQYF
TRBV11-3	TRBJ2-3	CASSLGERGPRSDTQYF
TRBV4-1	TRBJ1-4	CASSQHLAGGGEKLFF
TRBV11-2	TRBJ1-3	CASRMSSGNTIYF
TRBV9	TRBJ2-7	CASSVVASGAYEQYF
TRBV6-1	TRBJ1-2	CASSEASDRGQDYGYTF
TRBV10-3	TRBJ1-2	CAISDRGEGNYGYTF
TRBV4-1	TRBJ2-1	CASSPEGAGGNEQFF
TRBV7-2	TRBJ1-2	CASSLDGTGKSNGYTF
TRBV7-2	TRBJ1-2	CASSPRQGDGYTF
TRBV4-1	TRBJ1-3	CASSSMRDRISGNTIYF
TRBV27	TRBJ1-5	CASSLRDRNQPQHF
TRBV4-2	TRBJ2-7	CASSQDFYEQYF
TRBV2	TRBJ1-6	CASGGQSPNSPLHF
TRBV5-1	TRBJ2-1	CASSPRISGGYNEQFF
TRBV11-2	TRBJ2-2	CASSHRGGEVGELFF
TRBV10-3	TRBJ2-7	CAITETGTGDDEQYF
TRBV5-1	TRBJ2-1	CASSLLRGNEQFF
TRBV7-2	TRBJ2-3	CASSSGPRRSTDTQYF
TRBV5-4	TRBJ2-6	CASGGLPSGANVLTF
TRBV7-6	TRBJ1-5	CASSSADSVGDGPQHF
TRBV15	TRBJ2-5	CATSRGGTGGQETQYF
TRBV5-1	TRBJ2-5	CASSYGTSGGQETQYF
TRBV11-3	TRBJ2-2	CASSPRGGANTGELFF
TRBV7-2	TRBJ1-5	CASSLAGTESFSQPQHF
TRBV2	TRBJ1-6	CASSEVGRVNSPLHF
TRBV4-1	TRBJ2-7	CASSQDPSGVHYEQYF
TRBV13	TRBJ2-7	CASKTQGADSYEQYF
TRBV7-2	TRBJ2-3	CASSLQGWEDTQYF
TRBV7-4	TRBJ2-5	CASRPTGGNFQETQYF
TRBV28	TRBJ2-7	CASSPPGTSGVYEQYF
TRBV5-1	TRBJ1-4	CASNQDQTGGGTNEKLFF
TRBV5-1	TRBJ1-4	CASSLGQGALGEKLFF
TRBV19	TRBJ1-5	CASSTRLISNQPQHF
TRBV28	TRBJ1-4	CASSPLGQGNEKLFF
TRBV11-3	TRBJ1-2	CASSLDRGNYGYTF
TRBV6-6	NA	CASSSARGGYEQYF
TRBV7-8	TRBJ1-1	CASSLGGQTEAFF
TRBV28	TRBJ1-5	CASGGREGLSNQPQHF
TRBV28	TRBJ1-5	CASRPGGSNQPQHF